This TCR beta chain was retrieved from a study of Graves' ophthalmopathy and Graves' hyperthyroidism. Study-level background: Investigators collected peripheral blood at initial diagnosis, before any treatment was given.

In this cohort, patients with other autoimmune diseases, uncontrolled infections, pregnancy or lactation were excluded. Scientists amplified the TCR beta CDR3 regions from RNA transcripts. First-round RT-PCR with HTBI primers preceded a second-round multiplex PCR. TCRdb re-derived calls from the multiplex PCR reads in MiXCR, one entry per CDR3 protein. The profile covers about 500,000 distinct CDR3 sequences, with approximately 15% appearing a single time and 9.8% taken by the ten largest. This clonotype has ten or more counts. Trimming left V 0 bases short and J 2 bases short, with 11 bases between. Looked up from germline, CDR1 is MDHEN and CDR2 is SYDVKM. The CDR3 is made up of 16 amino acids.

The genes are TRBV28 and TRBJ1-5; tentative D call: TRBD1 (6 bases). The receptor's source is a woman aged 25 to 39 with Graves' ophthalmopathy. Sequenced sample: blood. For the CDR3, the DNA is TGTGCCAGCAGTTTATGGGGGGCTAGAGGCAATCAGCCCCAGCATTTT. It yields the protein CASSLWGARGNQPQHF.